This TCR beta chain originates from a study of OX40 agonist ivuxolimab in advanced cancers. Overall study: Every patient in dose escalation had hepatocellular carcinoma, melanoma, renal cell or head and neck cancer. Previous treatment with anti-PD-1, anti-PD-L1 or anti-CTLA-4 therapy was allowed; under 50% had received some.

In regard to this clone: Its antigen is unidentified.

The study's findings and limits: At doses 0.1 to 3.0 mg/kg, CD4+ and CD8+ clones expanded. The 0.1-3.0 mg/kg partial responders had among the lowest clonal expansion.

Germline V CDR1 and CDR2: SEHNR, FQNEAQ (reference sequence). The junction had 7 bases not matched to a gene; V was cut back by 5 bases and J by 0 bases. The CDR3 spans 15 residues. Sequenced by immunoSEQ multiplex PCR; TCRdb stores in-frame clones only, minus some. This table holds 45,000 to 65,000 clones, around 77% found once. The rearrangement links TRBV7-9 to TRBJ2-7; 7 bases align to TRBD1. The receptor was isolated from an adult with an advanced solid tumor such as melanoma, head and neck, liver or kidney cancer. The starting material was CD4+ or CD8+ T cells sorted from blood, obtained in a trial of the OX40 agonist ivuxolimab. CDR3: CASSGRDSRSYEQYF. The CDR3 DNA reads TGTGCCAGCAGCGGACGGGACAGCCGCTCCTACGAGCAGTACTTC.